What follows is one T cell receptor beta chain and its context. Germline assignment: CDR1 MNHNS and CDR2 SASEGT. V lost 0 bases, J lost 4 bases, and 3 bases stayed unmatched. This CDR3 has 16 amino acids. The data were taken from a study of blood T cell repertoires in COVID-19. Turning to the study itself: Samples taken during acute and convalescent COVID-19 were collected in the United States, Italy and Spain. In each case, the material was cDNA or gDNA derived from T cells, B-cell-depleted T cells, or PBMCs.

The authors' processing: Reference gene primer amplification gave nucleated cell count estimates. Generated by immunoSEQ multiplex PCR, the TCRdb table keeps only in-frame clones and is missing some. Clone size and V and J calls were adopted from that table, with D and trimming inferred from the DNA. The table includes approximately 160,000 clones, about 85% detected once. Specimen: peripheral blood. This sequence originates from a man between 65 and 85 years old who had recovered from COVID-19. The V call is TRBV6-1, the J call TRBJ2-5; 12 nucleotides align to TRBD2. CDR3 residues: CASSEALTSGRETQYF. The CDR3 DNA is TGTGCCAGCAGTGAAGCGCTGACTAGCGGGAGAGAGACCCAGTACTTC.